A selection of T cell receptor beta chains follows, all from one sample in a study of shared clonotypes between healthy human individuals. TCRdb's table, derived via immunoSEQ multiplex PCR, lists solely in-frame clones and lacks some. The repertoire holds 2 million to 3 million clones, with more than 90% as singletons. Sequenced sample: naive CD4+ T cells sorted from blood. These receptor sequences come from a man aged 18 to 35 in good health. Each CDR3 is given with its conserved first and last residue. D genes are given only for firm matches. Clone size is not always given. Where it is, it says once, few, many or a class for expanded clones.

TRBD2	TRBV10-3	NA	TRBJ2-3	CASRLAGGQDTQYF	TGTGCCAGCCGGCTGGCGGGAGGGCAAGATACGCAGTATTTT
NA	TRBV5-1	NA	TRBJ1-4	CASSLEEKRGGEKLFF	TGCGCCAGCAGCTTGGAAGAAAAGCGAGGGGGTGAAAAACTGTTTTTT
NA	TRBV19	NA	TRBJ1-2	CASGLRQAYGYTF	TGTGCCAGTGGCCTACGGCAAGCGTACGGCTACACCTTC
TRBD1	TRBV6-1	NA	TRBJ2-5	CASSEPGQQETQYF	TGTGCCAGCAGTGAACCGGGACAGCAAGAGACCCAGTACTTC
TRBD2	TRBV6-1	NA	TRBJ2-7	CASSDYASGKAEQYF	TGTGCCAGCAGTGACTATGCTAGCGGCAAGGCCGAGCAGTACTTC
TRBD2	TRBV11-2	NA	TRBJ2-1	CASSLDLGLAVHNEQFF	TGTGCCAGCAGCTTAGATCTGGGACTAGCGGTCCACAATGAGCAGTTCTTC
TRBD1	TRBV27	NA	TRBJ1-1	CASRADRGTETEAFF	TGTGCCAGCAGGGCGGACAGGGGGACGGAGACTGAAGCTTTCTTT
TRBD1	TRBV6-1	NA	TRBJ1-1	CASSEGTVNTEAFF	TGTGCCAGCAGTGAGGGGACAGTGAACACTGAAGCTTTCTTT
TRBD1	TRBV6-1	NA	TRBJ1-4	CASTPRGVYNEKLFF	TGTGCCAGCACTCCCAGGGGGGTGTATAATGAAAAACTGTTTTTT
NA	TRBV18	once	TRBJ1-1	CASSPIPSMNTEAFF	TGTGCCAGCTCACCGATTCCGAGCATGAACACTGAAGCTTTCTTT
NA	TRBV7-2	NA	TRBJ2-4	CASRQGWQAKNIQYF	TGTGCCAGCAGACAGGGCTGGCAAGCCAAAAACATTCAGTACTTC
NA	TRBV15	NA	TRBJ1-2	CATSRDSGYGYTF	TGTGCCACCAGCAGAGACTCTGGCTATGGCTACACCTTC
TRBD1	TRBV5-4	NA	TRBJ2-2	CASSLPGTGRTGELFF	TGTGCCAGCAGCTTGCCCGGGACAGGGAGGACCGGGGAGCTGTTTTTT
NA	TRBV9	once	TRBJ2-7	CASSPRDALPTYEQYF	TGTGCCAGCAGCCCCCGGGACGCTCTTCCTACCTACGAGCAGTACTTC
TRBD1	TRBV29-1	NA	TRBJ1-2	CSATQGGGTYGYTF	TGCAGCGCCACACAGGGGGGCGGAACCTATGGCTACACCTTC
NA	TRBV5-3	NA	TRBJ1-1	CARSLSTHLTGLTEAFF	TGTGCCAGAAGCTTGTCCACACACCTTACAGGGCTGACTGAAGCTTTCTTT
NA	TRBV2	NA	TRBJ2-2	CASSSSGNTGELFF	TGTGCCAGCAGTTCTTCCGGGAACACCGGGGAGCTGTTTTTT
TRBD1	TRBV2	NA	TRBJ1-5	CASRAGTGGYQPQHF	TGTGCCAGCAGAGCCGGGACAGGGGGCTATCAGCCCCAGCATTTT
NA	TRBV2	few	TRBJ1-1	CASYLRGSNTEAFF	TGTGCCAGCTATTTGAGGGGGTCGAACACTGAAGCTTTCTTT
NA	TRBV18	NA	TRBJ2-1	CASSPLLSSLGNEQFF	TGTGCCAGCTCACCACTCCTTTCGTCTCTGGGGAATGAGCAGTTCTTC
NA	TRBV11-2	NA	TRBJ1-1	CASSLTLPNTEAFF	TGTGCCAGCAGCTTAACTCTGCCGAACACTGAAGCTTTCTTT
NA	TRBV18	NA	TRBJ1-5	CASSPRDSISNQPQHF	TGTGCCAGCTCACCACGTGACAGTATTAGCAATCAGCCCCAGCATTTT
TRBD1	TRBV30	NA	TRBJ1-2	CAWMGTGGRVGYTF	TGTGCCTGGATGGGTACAGGGGGCAGGGTGGGCTACACCTTC
NA	TRBV6-1	NA	TRBJ1-2	CASSERQAGSGGYTF	TGTGCCAGCAGTGAAAGACAGGCAGGATCGGGAGGCTACACCTTC
NA	TRBV27	NA	TRBJ2-7	CASRGLGLGGSYEQYF	TGTGCCAGCAGGGGGTTGGGACTTGGGGGCTCCTACGAGCAGTACTTC
NA	TRBV5-1	NA	TRBJ2-1	CASSLESFLEQFF	TGCGCCAGCAGCTTGGAGTCTTTCCTAGAGCAGTTCTTC
NA	TRBV5-1	NA	TRBJ2-2	CASSLGRFITGELFF	TGCGCCAGCAGCTTGGGACGGTTTATCACCGGGGAGCTGTTTTTT
NA	TRBV7-3	once	TRBJ2-5	CASSLFGGETQYF	TGTGCCAGCAGCTTATTTGGAGGAGAGACCCAGTACTTC
NA	TRBV10-3	NA	TRBJ2-1	CAISEDAHRYNEQFF	TGTGCCATCAGCGAAGACGCACACCGTTACAATGAGCAGTTCTTC
NA	TRBV9	NA	TRBJ2-5	CASRPSGTETQYF	TGTGCCAGCAGACCGTCTGGGACCGAGACCCAGTACTTC
TRBD1	TRBV6-4	NA	TRBJ1-2	CASTRQGGGYGYTF	TGTGCCAGCACCAGACAGGGTGGAGGCTATGGCTACACCTTC